Listed below are T cell receptor beta chains from one sample, sequenced in a study of CD8+CD57+ T cells in acquired aplastic anemia. TCRdb redid the calling of the reads with MiXCR, one entry per CDR3 protein. The table shows roughly 120,000 distinct CDR3 sequences, with 58% occurring only once. Sequencing was done on a sample of sorted CD4+, CD8+, or CD8+CD57+ T cells (not recorded which) from PBMCs. The source is a human donor with aplastic anemia. Each CDR3 is given with its conserved first and last residue. Each record gives: V gene, J gene, D gene, CDR3 protein. The D gene is left open where the match is weak.

>TRBV28|TRBJ2-1|NA
CASSLALGGYSYNEQFF
>TRBV6-2/TRBV6-3|TRBJ2-7|NA
CASSYDTGTDTYEQYF
>TRBV24-1|TRBJ2-7|TRBD2
CATRNAGTRLSYEQYF
>TRBV19|TRBJ2-7|NA
CASSMIPRLGEQYF
>TRBV29-1|TRBJ2-5|TRBD2
CSVGSGGAYETQYF
>TRBV7-6|TRBJ1-1|NA
CASSLFTNTEAFF
>TRBV20-1|TRBJ2-7|NA
CSARGTEGDWEQYF
>TRBV12-5|TRBJ2-7|NA
CASASGGYEQYF
>TRBV12-3/TRBV12-4|TRBJ2-5|TRBD2
CASSIAGLGTQYF
>TRBV10-3|TRBJ1-2|TRBD1
CAISETGDYGYTF
>TRBV7-9|TRBJ2-5|NA
CASSPYPGLQETQYF
>TRBV20-1|TRBJ1-2|NA
CSARQANYGYTF
>TRBV19|TRBJ1-2|TRBD1
CASSITGAQGYTF
>TRBV11-2|TRBJ2-1|TRBD2
CASSLGLAAVEQFF
>TRBV10-2|TRBJ2-7|TRBD1
CASSQGTGAIYEQYF
>TRBV3-1|TRBJ2-7|TRBD2
CASSQGRTSGRKDEQYF
>TRBV7-3|TRBJ2-7|TRBD1
CASSPGTEYEQYF